These T cell receptor beta chains were read from a single sample in a study of CD8+ T cells in alopecia areata. Data came from immunoSEQ multiplex PCR; TCRdb stores just in-frame clones and leaves some out. The table includes over 150,000 clones, about 53% detected once. The starting material was CD8+ T cells sorted from blood, obtained at week 24, from a patient treated with tofacitinib. These receptors were taken from a human donor with alopecia areata. Each CDR3 is given with its conserved first and last residue. The D gene is left open where the match is weak. Clone size is stated in some rows and not others, as once, few, many or a class when expanded.

abundance,d_gene,j_gene,v_gene,CDR3aa,CDR3nt
few,TRBD2,TRBJ2-7,TRBV29-1,CSALIGTSGGYEQYF,TGCAGCGCCCTAATAGGGACTAGCGGTGGATACGAGCAGTACTTC
.,.,TRBJ1-6,TRBV21-1,CASSKEQRGSPLHF,TGTGCCAGCAGCAAGGAACAGAGGGGATCACCCCTCCACTTT
.,.,TRBJ2-7,TRBV25-1,CATSEGETYEQYF,TGTGCCACCTCGGAGGGGGAAACCTACGAGCAGTACTTC
.,.,TRBJ2-1,TRBV4-3,CASSQGGEQFF,TGCGCCAGCAGCCAAGGGGGTGAGCAGTTCTTC
.,TRBD1,TRBJ1-1,TRBV27,CASSPLPTGEGTEAFF,TGTGCCAGCAGTCCCCTCCCGACAGGGGAGGGCACTGAAGCTTTCTTT
.,.,TRBJ1-2,TRBV7-2,CASSFSNYGYTF,TGTGCCAGCAGCTTCTCTAACTATGGCTACACCTTC
few,.,TRBJ2-3,TRBV13,CASSLGQDTQYF,TGTGCCAGCAGCTTAGGCCAAGATACGCAGTATTTT
.,.,TRBJ1-2,TRBV27,CASKGQDRNYGYTF,TGTGCCTCTAAGGGGCAGGACCGGAACTATGGCTACACCTTC
few,TRBD1,TRBJ1-5,TRBV2,CASDRGSNQPQHF,TGTGCCAGCGACAGGGGAAGCAATCAGCCCCAGCATTTT
.,.,TRBJ2-5,TRBV10-3,CAIGAPQETQYF,TGTGCCATCGGGGCCCCCCAAGAGACCCAGTACTTC
many,.,TRBJ1-5,TRBV7-2,CASSLEPTGGQPQHF,TGTGCCAGCAGCTTAGAGCCGACAGGTGGGCAGCCCCAGCATTTT
once,.,TRBJ2-2,TRBV2,CASRDTDGRENANTGELFF,TGTGCCAGCAGAGATACGGATGGCAGGGAAAACGCGAACACCGGGGAGCTGTTTTTT
.,.,TRBJ2-7,TRBV4-1,CASSQEGKDYEQYF,TGCGCCAGCAGCCAAGAGGGAAAAGACTACGAGCAGTACTTC
.,.,TRBJ2-1,TRBV6-5,CASTKSGNYNEQFF,TGTGCCAGCACCAAAAGTGGCAATTACAATGAGCAGTTCTTC
.,.,TRBJ1-5,TRBV6-1,CASSEKIQGTYSNQPQHF,TGTGCCAGCAGTGAGAAAATTCAGGGAACCTATAGCAATCAGCCCCAGCATTTT
few,TRBD2,TRBJ2-7,TRBV19,CASSITVGLAGLEQYF,TGTGCCAGTAGTATCACGGTGGGACTAGCGGGGCTTGAGCAGTACTTC
few,.,TRBJ1-3,TRBV29-1,CSVVGNTIYF,TGCAGCGTTGTCGGAAACACCATATATTTT
.,.,TRBJ1-1,TRBV30,CAWSVLKNTEAFF,TGTGCCTGGAGTGTCCTTAAAAACACTGAAGCTTTCTTT
.,.,TRBJ1-1,TRBV13,CASSPGKLEYGTEAFF,TGTGCCAGCAGCCCAGGAAAACTAGAGTACGGCACTGAAGCTTTCTTT
.,.,TRBJ1-2,TRBV23-1,CASSLDYGYTF,TGCGCCAGCAGTCTAGACTATGGCTACACCTTC
few,.,TRBJ2-2,TRBV6-5,CASSLDRTGELFF,TGTGCCAGCAGTCTTGACAGGACCGGGGAGCTGTTTTTT
.,.,TRBJ1-1,TRBV6-5,CASTSLNAVAFF,TGTGCCAGCACTTCCCTTAACGCGGTAGCTTTCTTT
.,TRBD1,TRBJ2-3,TRBV2,CASSETTGGTTDTQYF,TGTGCCAGCAGTGAAACGACAGGGGGGACGACAGATACGCAGTATTTT
few,.,TRBJ2-1,TRBV5-6,CASSSEIQVDEQFF,TGTGCCAGCAGCTCCGAGATACAAGTCGATGAGCAGTTCTTC
.,.,TRBJ1-4,TRBV2,CASSDRSQANEKLFF,TGTGCCAGCAGTGATAGGAGTCAGGCTAATGAAAAACTGTTTTTT
few,.,TRBJ2-7,TRBV29-1,CSVVLRVSYEQYF,TGCAGCGTTGTTTTGAGAGTTTCCTACGAGCAGTACTTC
.,.,TRBJ2-7,TRBV5-6,CASSHQAYEQYF,TGTGCCAGCAGCCACCAGGCCTACGAGCAGTACTTC
few,.,TRBJ2-4,TRBV29-1,CSVEEAGVENIQYF,TGCAGCGTTGAAGAAGCCGGGGTAGAAAACATTCAGTACTTC
few,.,TRBJ2-7,TRBV30,CAWSQGAVYEQYF,TGTGCCTGGTCCCAAGGGGCCGTTTACGAGCAGTACTTC
.,TRBD1,TRBJ2-1,TRBV29-1,CSVEGTGGDNEQFF,TGCAGCGTTGAAGGGACAGGGGGGGACAATGAGCAGTTCTTC
many,.,TRBJ1-1,TRBV29-1,CSVSGTTEAFF,TGCAGCGTTTCAGGGACCACTGAAGCTTTCTTT
once,TRBD2,TRBJ2-2,TRBV2,CASSEVTASGTGELFF,TGTGCCAGCAGTGAAGTAACGGCTAGCGGCACCGGGGAGCTGTTTTTT
.,.,TRBJ1-2,TRBV30,CAWSEQGGYGYTF,TGTGCCTGGAGTGAACAGGGAGGCTATGGCTACACCTTC
.,.,TRBJ2-7,TRBV30,CAWSTGDSYEQYF,TGTGCCTGGAGTACCGGGGACTCCTACGAGCAGTACTTC
.,TRBD1,TRBJ1-1,TRBV7-2,CASSSPRDRSPNTEAFF,TGTGCCAGCAGCTCCCCCCGGGACAGGAGCCCGAACACTGAAGCTTTCTTT
few,.,TRBJ1-1,TRBV29-1,CSVGGGVNTEAFF,TGCAGCGTCGGAGGCGGGGTGAACACTGAAGCTTTCTTT
.,.,TRBJ1-1,TRBV11-2,CASSLEGRTEAFF,TGTGCCAGCAGCTTAGAGGGGCGCACTGAAGCTTTCTTT
.,.,TRBJ1-1,TRBV29-1,CSVEVGIAEAFF,TGCAGCGTTGAAGTGGGGATCGCTGAAGCTTTCTTT
.,.,TRBJ1-5,TRBV30,CAWRGSLNRPQHF,TGTGCCTGGAGAGGCAGTCTCAATCGGCCCCAGCATTTT
.,.,TRBJ2-2,TRBV29-1,CSVVVGTGTGELFF,TGCAGCGTTGTGGTAGGGACGGGCACCGGGGAGCTGTTTTTT
.,TRBD1,TRBJ2-3,TRBV9,CASSLQGNPDTQYF,TGTGCCAGCAGTCTACAGGGGAATCCAGATACGCAGTATTTT
.,TRBD1,TRBJ2-7,TRBV27,CASSLTGQGNYEQYF,TGTGCCAGCAGTTTGACGGGACAGGGTAACTACGAGCAGTACTTC
few,TRBD2,TRBJ2-1,TRBV19,CASSMGGGSYNEQFF,TGTGCCAGTAGTATGGGCGGGGGATCCTACAATGAGCAGTTCTTC
.,.,TRBJ2-2,TRBV7-7,CASSSSFGSQTGELFF,TGTGCCAGCAGCTCATCCTTCGGCAGCCAGACCGGGGAGCTGTTTTTT
.,.,TRBJ2-3,TRBV30,CAWSPSVRTDTQYF,TGTGCCTGGAGTCCCTCGGTCCGCACGGATACGCAGTATTTT
.,.,TRBJ2-1,TRBV6-5,CASSPQGSTEFF,TGTGCCAGCTCACCCCAGGGCAGCACAGAGTTCTTC